This T cell receptor (beta chain) was recovered during a study of siplizumab effects on memory and regulatory T cells. Findings and caveats of the study: Siplizumab led to significantly less abundant alloreactive sequences that could be traced back to unstimulated CD4+ memory cells.

For this clone: The antigen remains unidentified.

The repertoire was sequenced with immunoSEQ multiplex PCR; TCRdb's copy has only in-frame clones and lacks some. This repertoire shows about 100,000 clones, roughly 91% found once; its top ten account for more than 10%. Per the germline V gene, CDR1 is MNHEY and CDR2 is SVGAGI. The CDR3 totals 16 residues. V was trimmed by 0 bases and J by 7 bases, leaving 15 bases between them. This chain connects TRBV6-5 to TRBJ1-4; the D gene is possibly TRBD1 (5 bases). The sample consisted of non-Treg CD4+ T cells sorted from blood. The receptor was isolated from a human donor in good health. CDR3 coding DNA: TGTGCCAGCAGTTACTCGAGGCAGGGAGGGAGTGAAAAACTGTTTTTT. Translation: CASSYSRQGGSEKLFF.